Below are 2 T cell receptor beta chains sequenced from a single sample in a study of blood T cell repertoires in COVID-19. Some clones are missing from TCRdb's copy, which holds only in-frame ones; the method was immunoSEQ multiplex PCR. This table holds about 180,000 clones, 75% to 90% found once. Sequencing was done on a sample of PBMCs or T cells enriched from blood (not recorded which). Receptors were obtained from a woman aged 40 to 50 with acute COVID-19.

This chain links TRBV3-1 (or the pseudogene TRBV3-2) with TRBJ1-5, with no clear D. Deletions cut 2 bases from V and 3 bases from J, with 5 bases between. The CDR3 contains 13 residues. Germline V gene data show CDR1 as LGHDT and CDR2 as YNNKEL (reference sequence). The CDR3 nucleotides are TGTGCCAGCAGCCAACAGGTCAATCAGCCCCAGCATTTT. Translation: CASSQQVNQPQHF.

The chain recombines TRBV2 with TRBJ2-3; D may be TRBD2 (6 bases). The CDR3 sequence is 14 residues long. V gave up 6 bases and J gave up 4 bases, with 14 bases separating them. Germline-derived CDR1 and CDR2 are SNHLY and FYNNEI. The CDR3 protein is CASRSRDWPDTQYF. CDR3 sequence (DNA): TGTGCCAGCAGATCCCGGGACTGGCCAGATACGCAGTATTTT.